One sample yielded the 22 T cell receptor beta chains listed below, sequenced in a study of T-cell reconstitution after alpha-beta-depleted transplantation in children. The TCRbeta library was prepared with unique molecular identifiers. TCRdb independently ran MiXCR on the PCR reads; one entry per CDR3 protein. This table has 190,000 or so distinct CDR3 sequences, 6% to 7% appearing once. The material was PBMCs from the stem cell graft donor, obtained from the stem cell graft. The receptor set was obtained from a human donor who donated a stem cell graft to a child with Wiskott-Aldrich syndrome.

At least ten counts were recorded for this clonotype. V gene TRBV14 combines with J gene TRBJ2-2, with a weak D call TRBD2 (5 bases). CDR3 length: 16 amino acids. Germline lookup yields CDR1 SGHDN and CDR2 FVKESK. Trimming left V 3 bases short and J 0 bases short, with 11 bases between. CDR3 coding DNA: TGTGCCAGCAGCCACGGGGTAGCTACGAACACCGGGGAGCTGTTTTTT. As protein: CASSHGVATNTGELFF.

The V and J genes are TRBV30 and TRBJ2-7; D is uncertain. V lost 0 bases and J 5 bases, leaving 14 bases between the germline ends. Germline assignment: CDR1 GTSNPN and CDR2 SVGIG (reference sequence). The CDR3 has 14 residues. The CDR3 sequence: CAWSVNLPLNEQYF. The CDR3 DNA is TGTGCCTGGAGTGTAAATCTTCCCCTAAACGAGCAGTACTTC.

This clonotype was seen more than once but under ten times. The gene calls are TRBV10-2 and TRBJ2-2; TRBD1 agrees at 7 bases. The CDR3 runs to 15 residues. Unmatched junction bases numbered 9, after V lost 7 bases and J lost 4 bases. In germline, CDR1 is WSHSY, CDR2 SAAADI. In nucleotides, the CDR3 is TGCGCCAGCAAGACCGGGACAGAACTCACCGGGGAGCTGTTTTTT. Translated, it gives CASKTGTELTGELFF.

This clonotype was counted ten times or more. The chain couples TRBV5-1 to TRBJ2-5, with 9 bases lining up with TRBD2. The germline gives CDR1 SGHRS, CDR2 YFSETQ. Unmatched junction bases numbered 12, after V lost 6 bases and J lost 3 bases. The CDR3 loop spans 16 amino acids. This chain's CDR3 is CASNNRRAGGEETQYF. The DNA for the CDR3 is TGCGCCAGCAACAATAGGAGAGCGGGGGGCGAAGAGACCCAGTACTTC.

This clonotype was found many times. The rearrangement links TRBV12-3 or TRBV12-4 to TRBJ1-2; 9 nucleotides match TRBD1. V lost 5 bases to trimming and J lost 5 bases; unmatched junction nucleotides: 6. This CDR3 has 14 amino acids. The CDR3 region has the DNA TGTGCCAGCAGTGAAAGGACAGGGGTGTATGGCTACACCTTC. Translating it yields CASSERTGVYGYTF.

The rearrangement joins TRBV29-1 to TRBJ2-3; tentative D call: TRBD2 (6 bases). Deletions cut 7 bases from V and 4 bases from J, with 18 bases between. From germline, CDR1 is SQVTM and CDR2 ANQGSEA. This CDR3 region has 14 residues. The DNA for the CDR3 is TGCAGCGGCCGGGGCGGGGTCGGGGCAGATACGCAGTATTTT. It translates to CSGRGGVGADTQYF.

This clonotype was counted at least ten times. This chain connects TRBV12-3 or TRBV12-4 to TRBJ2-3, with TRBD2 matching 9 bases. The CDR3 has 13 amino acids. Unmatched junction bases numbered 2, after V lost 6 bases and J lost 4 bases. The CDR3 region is CASSRGGADTQYF. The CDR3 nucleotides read TGTGCCAGCAGCCGCGGGGGGGCAGATACGCAGTATTTT.

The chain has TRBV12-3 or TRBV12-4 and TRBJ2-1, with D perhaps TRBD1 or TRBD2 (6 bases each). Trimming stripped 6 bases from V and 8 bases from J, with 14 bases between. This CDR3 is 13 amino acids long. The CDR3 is CASRPRGVDEQFF. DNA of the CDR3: TGTGCCAGCAGGCCGAGGGGGGTGGATGAGCAGTTCTTC.

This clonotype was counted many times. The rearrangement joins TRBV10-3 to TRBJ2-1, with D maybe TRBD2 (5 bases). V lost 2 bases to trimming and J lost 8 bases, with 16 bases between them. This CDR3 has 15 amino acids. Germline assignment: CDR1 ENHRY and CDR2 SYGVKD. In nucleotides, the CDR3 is TGTGCCATCAGTGAGGCGACCACCGGGGTGCATGAGCAGTTCTTC. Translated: CAISEATTGVHEQFF.

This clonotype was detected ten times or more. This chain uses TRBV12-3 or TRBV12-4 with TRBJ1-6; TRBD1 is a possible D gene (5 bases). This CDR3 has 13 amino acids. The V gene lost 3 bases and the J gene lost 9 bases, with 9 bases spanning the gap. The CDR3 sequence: CASSFDRGSPLHF. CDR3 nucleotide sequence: TGTGCCAGCAGTTTTGATAGGGGTTCACCCCTCCACTTT.

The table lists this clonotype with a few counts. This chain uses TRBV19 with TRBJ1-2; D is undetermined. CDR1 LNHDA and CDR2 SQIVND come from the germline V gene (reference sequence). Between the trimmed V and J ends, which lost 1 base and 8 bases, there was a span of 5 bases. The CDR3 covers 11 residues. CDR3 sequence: CASSIAVGYTF. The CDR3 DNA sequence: TGTGCCAGTAGTATAGCCGTCGGCTACACCTTC.

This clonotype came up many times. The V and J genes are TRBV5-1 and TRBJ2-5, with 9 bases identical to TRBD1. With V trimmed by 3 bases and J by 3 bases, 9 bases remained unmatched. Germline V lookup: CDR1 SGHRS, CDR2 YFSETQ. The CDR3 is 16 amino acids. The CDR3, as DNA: TGCGCCAGCAGCTCGTTCAAGACAGGGGGGGAAGAGACCCAGTACTTC. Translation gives CASSSFKTGGEETQYF.

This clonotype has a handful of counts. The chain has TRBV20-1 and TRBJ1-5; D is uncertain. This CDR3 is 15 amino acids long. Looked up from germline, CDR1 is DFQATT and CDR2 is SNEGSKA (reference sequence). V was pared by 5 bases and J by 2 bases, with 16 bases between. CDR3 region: CSAPTPGSRNQPQHF. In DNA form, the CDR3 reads TGCAGTGCTCCGACCCCAGGCAGCCGCAATCAGCCCCAGCATTTT.

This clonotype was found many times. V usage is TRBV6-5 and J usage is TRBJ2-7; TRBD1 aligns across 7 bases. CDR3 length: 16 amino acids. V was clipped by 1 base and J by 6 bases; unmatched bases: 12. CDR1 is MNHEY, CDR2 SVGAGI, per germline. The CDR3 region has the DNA TGTGCCAGCAGTTACTTACCGAACAGGGGATTCGGCGAGCAGTACTTC. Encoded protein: CASSYLPNRGFGEQYF.

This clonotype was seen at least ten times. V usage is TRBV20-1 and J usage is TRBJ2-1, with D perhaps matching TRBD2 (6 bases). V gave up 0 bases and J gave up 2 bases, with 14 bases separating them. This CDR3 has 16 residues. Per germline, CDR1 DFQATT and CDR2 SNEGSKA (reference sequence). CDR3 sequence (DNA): TGCAGTGCTAGAGATCTTCTTGCGGGGACCTACAATGAGCAGTTCTTC. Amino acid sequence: CSARDLLAGTYNEQFF.

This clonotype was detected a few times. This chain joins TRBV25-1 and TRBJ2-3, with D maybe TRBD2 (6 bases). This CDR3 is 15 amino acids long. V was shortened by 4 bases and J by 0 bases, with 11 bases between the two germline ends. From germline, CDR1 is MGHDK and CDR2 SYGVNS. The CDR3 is CASSGPAGSTDTQYF. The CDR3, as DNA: TGTGCCAGCAGTGGTCCGGCGGGGAGCACAGATACGCAGTATTTT. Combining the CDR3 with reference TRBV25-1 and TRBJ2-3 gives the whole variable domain EADIYQTPRYLVIGTGKKITLECSQTMGHDKMYWYQQDPGMELHLIHYSYGVNSTEKGDLSSESTVSRIRTEHFPLTLESARPSHTSQYLCASSGPAGSTDTQYFGPGTRLTVL.

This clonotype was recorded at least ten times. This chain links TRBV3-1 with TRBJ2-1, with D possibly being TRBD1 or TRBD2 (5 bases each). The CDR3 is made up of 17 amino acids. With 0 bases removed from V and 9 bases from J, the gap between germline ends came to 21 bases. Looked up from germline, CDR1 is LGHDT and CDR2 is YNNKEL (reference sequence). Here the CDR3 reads CASSQEVPGPVLGEQFF. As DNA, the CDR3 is TGTGCCAGCAGCCAAGAGGTTCCGGGGCCGGTGTTGGGTGAGCAGTTCTTC.

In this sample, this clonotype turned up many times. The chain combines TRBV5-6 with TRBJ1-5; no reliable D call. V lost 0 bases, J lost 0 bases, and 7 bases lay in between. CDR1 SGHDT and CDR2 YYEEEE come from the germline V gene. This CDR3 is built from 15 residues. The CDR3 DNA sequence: TGTGCCAGCAGCTTGGAGGGTTATAGCAATCAGCCCCAGCATTTT. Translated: CASSLEGYSNQPQHF.

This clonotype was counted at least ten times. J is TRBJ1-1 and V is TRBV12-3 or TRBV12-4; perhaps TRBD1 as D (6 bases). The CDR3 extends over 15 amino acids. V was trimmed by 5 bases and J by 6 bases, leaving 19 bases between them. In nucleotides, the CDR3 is TGTGCCAGCAGTGCCTACAGGGTTGGAGCTTCTGAAGCTTTCTTT. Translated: CASSAYRVGASEAFF.

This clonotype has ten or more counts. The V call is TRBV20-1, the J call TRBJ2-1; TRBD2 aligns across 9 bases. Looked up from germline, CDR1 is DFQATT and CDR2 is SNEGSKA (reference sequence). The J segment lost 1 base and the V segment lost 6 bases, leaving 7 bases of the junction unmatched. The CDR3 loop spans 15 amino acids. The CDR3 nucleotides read TGCAGTGCAAAACTTAGCGGGAGATCCTACAATGAGCAGTTCTTC. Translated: CSAKLSGRSYNEQFF.

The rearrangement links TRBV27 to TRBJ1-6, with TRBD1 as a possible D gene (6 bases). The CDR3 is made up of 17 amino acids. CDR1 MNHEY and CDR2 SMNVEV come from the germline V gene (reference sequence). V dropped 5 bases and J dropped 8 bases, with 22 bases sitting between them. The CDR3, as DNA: TGTGCCAGCAGTCCGTTCCCCGCAGGGGCAGTAGATTCACCCCTCCACTTT. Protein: CASSPFPAGAVDSPLHF.

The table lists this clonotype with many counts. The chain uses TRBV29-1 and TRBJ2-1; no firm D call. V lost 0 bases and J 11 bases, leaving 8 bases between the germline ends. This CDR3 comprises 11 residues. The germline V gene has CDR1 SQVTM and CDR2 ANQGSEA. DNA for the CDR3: TGCAGCGTTGAAGATATTGGGCAGCAGTTCTTC. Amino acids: CSVEDIGQQFF.